This T cell receptor (beta chain) appears in the sequencing data of a study of regulatory dendritic cells for organ transplantation. Turning to this clone: Its antigen is not known.

Repertoires were generated with immunoSEQ multiplex PCR, while TCRdb's copy carries only in-frame clones and drops some. The table records 30,000 to 45,000 clones, just over 90% of them present only once. Study results and caveats: Memory CD8+ clonal expansion seemed more limited with regulatory than mature dendritic cells. The most alloreactive TCR clonotypes were found in resting memory CD8+ cells.

What was sequenced was naive CD8+ T cells from blood. Subset in this sample: CD45RA+ naive T cells. The TCR originated in a human donor in good health.

In DNA, the CDR3 is TGTGCCAGCAGTTACTACAGGGTTAATGAAAAACTGTTTTTT. This sequence encodes CASSYYRVNEKLFF. J is TRBJ1-4 and V is TRBV6-6, with D tentatively TRBD1 (6 bases). Trimming removed 1 base from V and 4 bases from J, with 7 bases in between. CDR1 and CDR2 (germline): MNHNY, SVGAGI (reference sequence). The CDR3 sequence is 14 residues long.